The 18 T cell receptor beta chains given below trace back to one sample, sequenced in a study of T cell responses to AZD1222 COVID-19 vaccine. TCRdb keeps only in-frame clones here, not all; method: immunoSEQ multiplex PCR. The sample shows 200,000 to 300,000 clones, 90% to 95% of them seen only once. The sample was peripheral blood, taken on day 0 of AZD1222 vaccination. Receptors originate from an adult in good health.

This clone was picked up a small number of times. The chain combines TRBV27 with TRBJ2-7; D not resolved. V was cut by 2 bases and J by 2 bases, with 16 bases left in between. Germline loops: CDR1 MNHEY, CDR2 SMNVEV (reference sequence). The CDR3 totals 16 residues. The CDR3 region has the DNA TGTGCCAGCAGTTTAGGGTACGGACGCGAAGCCTACGAGCAGTACTTC. Encoded protein: CASSLGYGREAYEQYF.

The CDR3 DNA follows: TGTGCCAGCAATACGCGGGGGCCGGGAGGCTACACCTTC. Its translation: CASNTRGPGGYTF. The chain couples TRBV28 to TRBJ1-2, with a possible D match to TRBD1 (6 bases). Germline loops: CDR1 MDHEN, CDR2 SYDVKM. Trimming removed 7 bases from V and 8 bases from J, with 17 bases in between. This CDR3 region has 13 residues.

The chain employs TRBV10-1 and TRBJ1-2; D may be TRBD1 (5 bases). Trimming removed 6 bases from V and 7 bases from J, with 15 bases in between. The CDR3 runs 13 residues. Germline lookup yields CDR1 WNHNN and CDR2 SYGVQD (reference sequence). CDR3 sequence reads: CASRGFPRGGYTF. CDR3 coding DNA: TGCGCCAGCAGGGGGTTCCCAAGGGGTGGCTACACCTTC.

The chain couples TRBV5-6 to TRBJ2-1; TRBD2 matches at 9 bases. Looked up from germline, CDR1 is SGHDT and CDR2 is YYEEEE. The CDR3 sequence is 15 residues long. The ends lost 0 bases at V and 4 bases at J; junction bases unmatched: 2. The CDR3 protein is CASSLVLAGYNEQFF. In DNA, the CDR3 is TGTGCCAGCAGCTTGGTCCTAGCGGGATACAATGAGCAGTTCTTC.

The chain combines TRBV28 with TRBJ1-5; possible D gene TRBD1, 5 bases. The CDR3 runs to 14 residues. V lost 5 bases, J lost 10 bases, and 18 bases lay in between. From germline, CDR1 is MDHEN and CDR2 SYDVKM. The chain's CDR3 is CASSPAGPLHPQHF. The CDR3 DNA reads TGTGCCAGCAGTCCCGCGGGGCCCCTTCATCCCCAGCATTTT.

The chain carries TRBV6-5 and TRBJ2-7; D remains unclear. Between the trimmed V and J ends, which lost 2 bases and 6 bases, there was a span of 11 bases. Per the germline V gene, CDR1 is MNHEY and CDR2 is SVGAGI. The CDR3 extends over 13 amino acids. Written as DNA, the CDR3 is TGTGCCAGCAGTTACCCCGGTCGTGGCGAGCAGTACTTC. As protein: CASSYPGRGEQYF.

V and J are TRBV25-1 and TRBJ2-7; no firm D call. This CDR3 comprises 15 residues. Germline V gives CDR1 MGHDK, CDR2 SYGVNS. The germline V and J ends were trimmed by 6 bases and 1 base, with 16 bases remaining between them. The CDR3 nucleotides are TGTGCCAGCAGAGCTATGTCGGTGGGGTCCTACGAGCAGTACTTC. Protein sequence: CASRAMSVGSYEQYF.

This clone appeared once. The rearrangement uses TRBV19 and TRBJ2-6, with D possibly TRBD2 on 6 matching bases. Germline V gene sequence: CDR1 LNHDA, CDR2 SQIVND (reference sequence). The V gene lost 6 bases and the J gene lost 0 bases, with 12 bases spanning the gap. The CDR3 runs 16 residues. The CDR3 DNA sequence: TGTGCCAGTAGGCAGGGACTTTTCTCTGGGGCCAACGTCCTGACTTTC. Translating gives CASRQGLFSGANVLTF.

The rearrangement uses TRBV12-3 or TRBV12-4 and TRBJ1-3, with D unresolved. The CDR3 is made up of 13 amino acids. Trimming pared 3 bases from V and 0 bases from J, leaving 3 bases between. CDR3 nucleotides: TGTGCCAGCAGTTTTGGCTCTGGAAACACCATATATTTT. This sequence encodes CASSFGSGNTIYF.

J is TRBJ1-2 and V is TRBV19, with 7 bases fitting TRBD1. CDR1 is LNHDA, CDR2 SQIVND, per germline (reference sequence). Losses at the gene ends were 6 bases for V and 0 bases for J; bases not matched to a gene: 4. This CDR3 is 14 amino acids long. The CDR3 loop reads CASSRDRTNYGYTF. CDR3 bases: TGTGCCAGTAGCCGGGACAGAACTAACTATGGCTACACCTTC. Based on the CDR3 plus reference TRBV19 and TRBJ1-2, the full variable domain is DGGITQSPKYLFRKEGQNVTLSCEQNLNHDAMYWYRQDPGQGLRLIYYSQIVNDFQKGDIAEGYSVSREKKESFPLTVTSAQKNPTAFYLCASSRDRTNYGYTFGSGTRLTVV.

The chain recombines TRBV6-5 with TRBJ1-2; TRBD1 matches 7 bases. CDR1 is MNHEY, CDR2 SVGAGI, per germline. There are 14 residues in the CDR3. V lost 5 bases, J lost 3 bases, and 6 bases stayed unmatched. CDR3 region: CASSPWTGDYGYTF. In nucleotides, the CDR3 is TGTGCCAGCAGTCCTTGGACAGGAGACTATGGCTACACCTTC.

The chain carries TRBV5-6 and TRBJ2-5; D is unclear. CDR1 SGHDT and CDR2 YYEEEE come from the germline V gene. V was trimmed by 0 bases and J by 1 base, leaving 7 bases between them. This CDR3 contains 14 residues. CDR3 nucleotide sequence: TGTGCCAGCAGCTTGGGCTTTTCCCAAGAGACCCAGTACTTC. Residues: CASSLGFSQETQYF.

The chain uses TRBV9 and TRBJ2-5; maybe TRBD2 (6 bases). This CDR3 is 15 amino acids long. The germline V and J ends were trimmed by 5 bases and 8 bases, with 22 bases remaining between them. The germline gives CDR1 SGDLS, CDR2 YYNGEE. CDR3 DNA sequence: TGTGCCAGCAGTCCATCGGGACTCGTGACGGGAACCCAGTACTTC. Amino acids: CASSPSGLVTGTQYF. Filled out from reference TRBV9 and TRBJ2-5, the complete variable domain reads DSGVTQTPKHLITATGQRVTLRCSPRSGDLSVYWYQQSLDQGLQFLIQYYNGEERAKGNILERFSAQQFPDLHSELNLSSLELGDSALYFCASSPSGLVTGTQYFGPGTRLLVL.

In its sample, this clone was seen once. The chain uses TRBV7-9 and TRBJ1-4; tentative D call: TRBD1 (6 bases). The V end lost 1 base, the J end lost 7 bases, and 7 bases lay between the germline ends. The CDR3 runs 13 residues. The germline CDR1 and CDR2 sequences are SEHNR and FQNEAQ (reference sequence). This CDR3 reads CASSLGRGEKLFF. CDR3 coding DNA: TGTGCCAGCAGCTTAGGCAGGGGTGAAAAACTGTTTTTT.

This chain uses TRBV6-4 with TRBJ1-1, with TRBD1 matching over 11 bases. This CDR3 has 16 residues. Germline V gene lookup returns CDR1 MRHNA and CDR2 SNTAGT. The V segment lost 3 bases and the J segment 5 bases; nucleotides outside the gene matches: 8. The CDR3 DNA follows: TGTGCCAGCAGTGAATCCGGGACAGGGGGTAGAACTGAAGCTTTCTTT. Residues: CASSESGTGGRTEAFF.

The CDR3 sequence is CASSPRPTGAADQETQYF. CDR3 nucleotides: TGCGCCAGCAGCCCAAGACCTACAGGGGCGGCCGACCAAGAGACCCAGTACTTC. The chain joins TRBV4-1 to TRBJ2-5, with 7 bases matching TRBD1. Germline V CDR1 and CDR2: MGHRA, YSYEKL. V gave up 4 bases and J gave up 0 bases; unmatched junction bases: 14. The CDR3 is 18 residues long.

The sample holds one count of this clone. The chain joins TRBV3-1 (or the pseudogene TRBV3-2) to TRBJ2-1; a weak D match, TRBD1 (6 bases). Trimming left V 10 bases short and J 3 bases short, with 19 bases between. The CDR3 consists of 15 residues. Germline CDR1 is LGHDT and CDR2 is YNNKEL (reference sequence). The CDR3 reads CATTYGTNLYNEQFF. The CDR3, as DNA: TGTGCCACCACCTACGGGACAAACCTCTACAATGAGCAGTTCTTC.

V usage is TRBV9 and J usage is TRBJ1-1; 8 bases line up with TRBD1. The V segment lost 4 bases and the J segment 4 bases; nucleotides outside the gene matches: 9. Germline CDR1 and CDR2: SGDLS and YYNGEE. This CDR3 comprises 15 residues. The CDR3 DNA reads as TGTGCCAGCAGCACCCGGACAGGGTTGATCACTGAAGCTTTCTTT. This gives the protein CASSTRTGLITEAFF.